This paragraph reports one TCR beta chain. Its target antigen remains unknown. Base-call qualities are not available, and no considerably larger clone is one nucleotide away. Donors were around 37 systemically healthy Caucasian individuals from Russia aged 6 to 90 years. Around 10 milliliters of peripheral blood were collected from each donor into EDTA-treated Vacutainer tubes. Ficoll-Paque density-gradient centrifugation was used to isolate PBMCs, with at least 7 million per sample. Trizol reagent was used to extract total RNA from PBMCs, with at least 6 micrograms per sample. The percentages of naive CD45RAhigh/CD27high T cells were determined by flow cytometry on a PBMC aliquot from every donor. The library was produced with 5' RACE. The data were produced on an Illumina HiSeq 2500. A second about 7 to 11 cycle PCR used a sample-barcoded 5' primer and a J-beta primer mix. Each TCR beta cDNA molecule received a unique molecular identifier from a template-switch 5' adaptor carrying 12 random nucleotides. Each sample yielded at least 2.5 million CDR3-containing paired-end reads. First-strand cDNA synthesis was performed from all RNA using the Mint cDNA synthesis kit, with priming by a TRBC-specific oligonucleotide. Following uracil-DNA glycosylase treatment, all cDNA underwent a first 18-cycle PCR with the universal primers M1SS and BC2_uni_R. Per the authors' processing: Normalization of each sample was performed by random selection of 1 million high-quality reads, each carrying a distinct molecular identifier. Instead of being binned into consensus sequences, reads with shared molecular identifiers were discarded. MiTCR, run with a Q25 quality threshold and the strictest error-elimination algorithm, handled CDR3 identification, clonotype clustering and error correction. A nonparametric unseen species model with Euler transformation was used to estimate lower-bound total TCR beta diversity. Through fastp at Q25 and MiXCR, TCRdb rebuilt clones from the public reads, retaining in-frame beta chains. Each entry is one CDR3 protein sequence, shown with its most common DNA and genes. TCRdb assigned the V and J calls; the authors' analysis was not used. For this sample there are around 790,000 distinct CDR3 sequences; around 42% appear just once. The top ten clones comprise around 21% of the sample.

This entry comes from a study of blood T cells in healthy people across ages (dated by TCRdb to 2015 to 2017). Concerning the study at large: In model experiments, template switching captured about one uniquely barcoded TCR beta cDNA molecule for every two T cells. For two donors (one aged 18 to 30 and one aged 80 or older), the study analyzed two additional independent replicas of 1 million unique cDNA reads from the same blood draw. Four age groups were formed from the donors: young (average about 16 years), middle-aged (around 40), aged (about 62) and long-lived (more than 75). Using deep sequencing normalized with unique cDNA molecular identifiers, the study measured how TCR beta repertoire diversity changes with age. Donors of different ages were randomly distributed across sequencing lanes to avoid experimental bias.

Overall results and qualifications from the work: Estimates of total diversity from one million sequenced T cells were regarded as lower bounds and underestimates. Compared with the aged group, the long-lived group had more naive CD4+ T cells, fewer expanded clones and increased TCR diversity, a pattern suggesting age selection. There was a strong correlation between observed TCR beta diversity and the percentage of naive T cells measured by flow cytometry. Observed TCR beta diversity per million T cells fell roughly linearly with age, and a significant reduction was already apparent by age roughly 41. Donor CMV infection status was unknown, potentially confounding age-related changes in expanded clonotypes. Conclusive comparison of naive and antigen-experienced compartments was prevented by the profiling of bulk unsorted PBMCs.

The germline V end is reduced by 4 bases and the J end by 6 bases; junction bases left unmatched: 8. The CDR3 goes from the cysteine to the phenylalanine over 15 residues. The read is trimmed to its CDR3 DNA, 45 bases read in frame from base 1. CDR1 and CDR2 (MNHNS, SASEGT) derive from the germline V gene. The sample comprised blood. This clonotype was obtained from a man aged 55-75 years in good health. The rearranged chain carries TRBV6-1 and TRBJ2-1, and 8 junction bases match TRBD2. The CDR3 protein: CASSARGLAANEQFF. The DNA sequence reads TGTGCCAGCAGTGCTCGAGGACTAGCAGCCAATGAGCAGTTCTTC.